The clone carrying this T cell receptor (beta chain) appeared once. These data originate in a study of memory CD4+ T cells and cytomegalovirus serostatus. Study overall: This sample comes from healthy Belgian adults, fewer than ten CMV seropositive, approximately 24 seronegative.

Single viable CD3+CD4+CD8-CD45RO+ cells were sorted as the memory CD4+ T cells. Germline CDR1 reads SGHTA; CDR2 reads FQGNSA. The J segment lost 9 bases and the V segment lost 9 bases, leaving 12 bases of the junction unmatched. The CDR3 extends over 14 amino acids. Under the authors' procedure: Out-of-frame sequences were removed, leaving 2 million or so distinct TCRbeta sequences. Sequenced by immunoSEQ multiplex PCR; TCRdb stores in-frame clones only, minus some. V, J and clone size are those of that table, while D and trimming were read from the DNA. The sample includes 56,000 or so clones, 80% of them seen just once.

This TCR came from an adult in good health and CMV-seronegative. Some clones in this sample may be carry-over from other donors' samples. The chain joins TRBV7-2 to TRBJ2-1; 9 positions agree with TRBD1. Specimen: memory CD4+ T cells from blood. CDR3: CASSPGQGLGEQFF. The CDR3 region has the DNA TGTGCCAGTTCCCCTGGACAGGGGTTGGGTGAGCAGTTCTTC.